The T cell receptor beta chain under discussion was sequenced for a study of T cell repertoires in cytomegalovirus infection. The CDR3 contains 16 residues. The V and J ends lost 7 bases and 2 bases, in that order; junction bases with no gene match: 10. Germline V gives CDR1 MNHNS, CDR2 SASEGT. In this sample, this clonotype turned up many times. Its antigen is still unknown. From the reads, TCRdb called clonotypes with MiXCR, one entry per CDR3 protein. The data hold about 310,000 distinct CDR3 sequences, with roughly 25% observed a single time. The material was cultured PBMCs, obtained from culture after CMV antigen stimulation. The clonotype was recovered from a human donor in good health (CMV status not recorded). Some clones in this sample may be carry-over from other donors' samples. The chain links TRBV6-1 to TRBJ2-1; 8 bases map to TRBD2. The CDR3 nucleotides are TGTGCCAGCATCCCGACAACGACTAGCGCCTACAATGAGCAGTTCTTC. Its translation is CASIPTTTSAYNEQFF.